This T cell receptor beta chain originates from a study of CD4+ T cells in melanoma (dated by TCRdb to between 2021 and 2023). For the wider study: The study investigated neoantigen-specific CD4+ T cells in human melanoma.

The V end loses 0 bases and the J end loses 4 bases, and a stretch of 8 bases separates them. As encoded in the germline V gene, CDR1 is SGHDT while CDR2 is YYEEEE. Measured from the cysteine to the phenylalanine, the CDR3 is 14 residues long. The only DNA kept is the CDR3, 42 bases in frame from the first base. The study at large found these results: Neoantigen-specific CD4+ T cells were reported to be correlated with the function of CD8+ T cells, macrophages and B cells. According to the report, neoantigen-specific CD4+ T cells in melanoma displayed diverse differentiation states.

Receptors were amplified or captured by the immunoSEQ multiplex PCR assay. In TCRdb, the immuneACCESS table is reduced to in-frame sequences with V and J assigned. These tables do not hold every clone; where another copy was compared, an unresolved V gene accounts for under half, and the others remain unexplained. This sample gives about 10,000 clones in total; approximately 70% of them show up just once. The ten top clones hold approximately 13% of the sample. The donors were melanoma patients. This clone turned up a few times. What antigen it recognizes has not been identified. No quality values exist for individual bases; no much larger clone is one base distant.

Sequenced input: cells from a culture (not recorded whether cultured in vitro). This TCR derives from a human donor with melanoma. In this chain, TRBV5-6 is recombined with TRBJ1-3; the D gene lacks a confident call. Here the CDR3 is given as CASSLGGIGNTIYF. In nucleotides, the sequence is TGTGCCAGCAGCTTGGGCGGGATCGGAAACACCATATATTTT.